Below, one T cell receptor beta chain is given with its context. Its antigen is still unknown. This entry comes from a study of T cells after yellow fever vaccination. Study-wide results and caveats: Reappearance after the booster was observed for most primary-vaccination clones (about 96% CD4, around 90% CD8).

From the 5' RACE reads, TCRdb called clonotypes with MiXCR, one entry per CDR3 protein. The sample has about 330,000 distinct CDR3 sequences, around 7.3% seen once. The CDR3 covers 12 residues. Trimming removed 6 bases from V and 7 bases from J, with 12 bases in between. This chain links TRBV12-3 or TRBV12-4 with TRBJ1-2; no definite D call. The source material was PBMCs, sampled roughly 47 days after the first yellow fever vaccination. The receptor was isolated from a man aged 18 to 30 who received the YFV17D yellow fever vaccine. The DNA of the CDR3 is TGTGCCAGCAGCACCCTCTTGGGTGGCTACACCTTC. This sequence encodes CASSTLLGGYTF.